These 20 T cell receptor beta chains came from one sample sequenced in a study of CXCR3-negative and CXCR3-positive naive CD8 T cells. Each TRB cDNA library was prepared by 5' RACE (with UMI labels). TCRdb reprocessed the 5' RACE reads, keeping one entry per CDR3 protein, no DNA. The specimen's table records around 88,000 distinct CDR3 sequences. What these receptors recognize is not known. Findings and limits, study-wide: CXCR3-positive naive cells carried more hydrophobic TRB CDR3s than CXCR3-negative naive cells did.

The sample was naive CXCR3+ CD8+ T cells from blood. The subset here: CD45RO-CCR7+CD27+CD95- naive CD8+ T cells expressing CXCR3 (TNR3+). The receptors derive from a human donor in good health. Some clones in this sample may be carry-over from other donors' samples.

The chain carries TRBV11-3 and TRBJ2-2; TCRdb's D gene call, TRBD2, goes unchecked for lack of DNA. Germline V gene lookup returns CDR1 SGHNT and CDR2 YENEEA. The CDR3 sequence is 14 residues long. This CDR3 is CASSTTSFTGELFF.

The chain carries TRBV30 and TRBJ2-7; lacking DNA, the TRBD2 call made by TCRdb goes unchecked. The V gene's germline CDR1 is GTSNPN and CDR2 SVGIG (reference sequence). This CDR3 has 16 residues. This chain's CDR3 is CAWSTATGTGTYEQYF.

The J gene is TRBJ2-3, the V gene TRBV29-1; absent DNA, TCRdb's TRBD2 call cannot be checked. The CDR3 extends over 16 amino acids. Germline CDR1 SQVTM, CDR2 ANQGSEA. CDR3 protein: CSVPPLASLITDTQYF.

The CDR3 region is CASSLDQIQGDTQYF. J is TRBJ2-3 and V is TRBV28; without DNA, the TCRdb call of TRBD1 cannot be checked. The CDR3 has 15 amino acids. Germline V gene lookup returns CDR1 MDHEN and CDR2 SYDVKM.

This chain uses TRBV21-1 with TRBJ1-1; TCRdb's assignment of TRBD1 cannot be checked, as there is no DNA. TRBV21-1 is a listed pseudogene. The CDR3 is 15 residues long. CDR3 loop: CASSKGTGIGTEAFF.

This rearrangement joins TRBV27 to TRBJ1-2; the D call from TCRdb, TRBD1, cannot be confirmed without DNA. This CDR3 comprises 11 residues. Germline CDR1 reads MNHEY; CDR2 reads SMNVEV (reference sequence). The CDR3 loop is CASSFQGGYTF.

The rearrangement links TRBV12-3 or TRBV12-4 to TRBJ2-5. The CDR3 has 11 residues. CDR3 protein: CASRDGETQYF.

The chain joins TRBV4-3 to TRBJ2-7; TCRdb picks TRBD1, but there is no DNA to check that call. CDR3 length: 17 residues. CDR1 and CDR2 from the germline V gene are LGHNA and YSLEER. CDR3 loop: CASSQLPPPGQPYEQYF.

V gene TRBV6-5 combines with J gene TRBJ1-5; TCRdb's D call, TRBD1, is unchecked because there is no DNA. Germline values: CDR1 MNHEY, CDR2 SVGAGI. The CDR3 length is 15 residues. The CDR3 is CASSLRQGTQMSQHF.

The chain has TRBV20-1 and TRBJ2-5; there is no DNA to check the TCRdb D call of TRBD2. CDR3 length: 15 residues. Germline V gene sequence: CDR1 DFQATT, CDR2 SNEGSKA (reference sequence). The CDR3 is CSARDGRTSVETQYF.

This chain links TRBV7-2 with TRBJ2-7; TCRdb's D gene call, TRBD2, goes unchecked for lack of DNA. The CDR3 is 13 amino acids. Per germline, CDR1 SGHTA and CDR2 FQGNSA. CDR3 residues: CASIGGLSYEQYF.

This sequence joins TRBV23-1 and TRBJ2-7. TRBV23-1 is an open reading frame, and its role is uncertain. The CDR3 is 15 amino acids. The CDR3 reads CASSQSHSLSYEQYF.

The V gene is TRBV7-8, the J gene TRBJ2-3. The CDR3 has 14 amino acids. Germline CDR1 and CDR2: SGHVS and FQNEAQ. The CDR3 is CASSLGARTDTQYF.

The chain has TRBV27 and TRBJ2-1; absent DNA, TCRdb's TRBD1 call cannot be checked. CDR3 length: 15 amino acids. CDR1 and CDR2 from the germline V gene are MNHEY and SMNVEV (reference sequence). CDR3 amino acids: CASSFGRTRDNEQFF.

The genes are TRBV4-3 and TRBJ1-5; without DNA, the TCRdb call of TRBD1 cannot be checked. The CDR3 has 16 residues. Germline CDR1 LGHNA, CDR2 YSLEER. CDR3 amino acids: CASSQDRQGAYQPQHF.

The chain is built from TRBV12-3 or TRBV12-4 and TRBJ2-5; TCRdb indicates TRBD1, and absent DNA this call remains unverified. CDR3 size: 14 residues. The CDR3 loop is CASTNGGPQETQYF.

V gene TRBV5-1 combines with J gene TRBJ2-3; the D gene TCRdb calls, TRBD1, cannot be checked with no DNA. The CDR3 extends over 15 amino acids. Germline V gene lookup returns CDR1 SGHRS and CDR2 YFSETQ. The CDR3 spells CASSLYTGDTVTQYF.

V and J are TRBV7-9 and TRBJ2-1; TCRdb's D gene call, TRBD1, goes unchecked for lack of DNA. The CDR3 totals 16 residues. Germline CDR1 SEHNR, CDR2 FQNEAQ (reference sequence). The CDR3 sequence is CASSPTAGASYNEQFF.

The chain carries TRBV7-9 and TRBJ1-5; TCRdb indicates TRBD1, and absent DNA this call remains unverified. The CDR3 has 15 amino acids. Germline V gene sequence: CDR1 SEHNR, CDR2 FQNEAQ (reference sequence). The CDR3 protein is CASSLAGGGRRPQHF.

The J gene is TRBJ2-7, the V gene TRBV6-2 or TRBV6-3; TCRdb outputs TRBD2, but without DNA this stays unchecked. This CDR3 is built from 15 residues. Germline CDR1 and CDR2: MNHEY and SVGEGT. The CDR3 is CASSRINTGAYEQYF.